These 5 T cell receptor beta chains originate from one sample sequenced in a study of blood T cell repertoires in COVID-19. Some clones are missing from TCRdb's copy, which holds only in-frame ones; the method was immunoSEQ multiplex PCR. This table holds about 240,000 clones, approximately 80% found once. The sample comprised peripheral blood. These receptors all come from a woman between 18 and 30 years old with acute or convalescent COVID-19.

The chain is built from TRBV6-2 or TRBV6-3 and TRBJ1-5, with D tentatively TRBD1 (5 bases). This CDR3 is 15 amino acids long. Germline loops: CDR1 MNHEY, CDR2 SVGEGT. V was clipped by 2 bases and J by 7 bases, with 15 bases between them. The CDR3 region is CASSYEGLEPQPQHF. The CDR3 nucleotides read TGTGCCAGCAGTTACGAGGGACTAGAGCCACAGCCCCAGCATTTT.

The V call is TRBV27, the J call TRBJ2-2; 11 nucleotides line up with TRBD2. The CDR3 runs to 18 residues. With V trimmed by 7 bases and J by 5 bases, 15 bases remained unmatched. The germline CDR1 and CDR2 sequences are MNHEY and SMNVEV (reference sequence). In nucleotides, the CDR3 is TGTGCCAGCACCACGCGATATACTAGCGGGAGAAAAACCGGGGAGCTGTTTTTT. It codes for CASTTRYTSGRKTGELFF.

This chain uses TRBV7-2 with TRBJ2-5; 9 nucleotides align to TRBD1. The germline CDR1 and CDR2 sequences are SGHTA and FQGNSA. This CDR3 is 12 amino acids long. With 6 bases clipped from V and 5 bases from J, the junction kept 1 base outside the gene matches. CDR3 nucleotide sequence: TGTGCCAGCAGACAGGGGGCGGAGACCCAGTACTTC. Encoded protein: CASRQGAETQYF. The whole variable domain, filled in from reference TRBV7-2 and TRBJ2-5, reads GAGVSQSPSNKVTEKGKDVELRCDPISGHTALYWYRQSLGQGLEFLIYFQGNSAPDKSGLPSDRFSAERTGGSVSTLTIQRTQQEDSAVYLCASRQGAETQYFGPGTRLLVL.

The CDR3 nucleotides read TGTGCCAGCAGCCAAGATGGGGGGGCGGCCTACGAGCAGTACTTC. It yields the protein CASSQDGGAAYEQYF. The chain employs TRBV3-1 (or the pseudogene TRBV3-2) and TRBJ2-7; weak D call: TRBD2 (7 bases). The germline gives CDR1 LGHDT, CDR2 YNNKEL (reference sequence). CDR3 length: 15 residues. Trimming removed 0 bases at V and 2 bases at J, with 11 bases between.

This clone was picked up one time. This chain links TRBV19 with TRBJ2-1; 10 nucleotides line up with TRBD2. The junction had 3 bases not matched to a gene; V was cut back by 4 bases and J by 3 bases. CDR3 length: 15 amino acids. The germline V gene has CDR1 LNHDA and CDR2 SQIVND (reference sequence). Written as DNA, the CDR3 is TGTGCCAGTAGTAAGGAGCGGGAGGGCTACAATGAGCAGTTCTTC. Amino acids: CASSKEREGYNEQFF.